The source of this T cell receptor beta chain is a study of cytomegalovirus exposure and HLA in healthy donors. Both 60 Vbeta primers and 13 Jbeta primers went into the PCR. The protocol was immunoSEQ multiplex PCR, while the TCRdb copy is restricted to in-frame clones and leaves out a portion. The table records some 130,000 clones, over 60% of them present only once. The study's findings and limits: Being productive about 87% or about 30% of the time was typical of most TCR beta V segments in an earlier analysis. When analyzed later, a missense DCLRE1C variant was found to be linked to TCR beta V- and J-gene trimming.

The donors gave bone marrow, and they were healthy. Of note for this clone: Its antigen remains unknown.

This clonotype was obtained from a man in his forties in good health and CMV-seronegative. Sequencing was performed on PBMCs.

CDR3 DNA sequence: TGTGCCAGCAGATTATCAGGAGAAGCTTTCTTT. Residues: CASRLSGEAFF. The gene calls are TRBV2 and TRBJ1-1; D is undetermined. The germline gives CDR1 SNHLY, CDR2 FYNNEI. This CDR3 contains 11 residues. V was pared by 6 bases and J by 8 bases, with 10 bases between.